These 22 T cell receptor beta chains were sequenced from one sample in a study of cytomegalovirus exposure and HLA in healthy donors. PCR was performed using 60 Vbeta and 13 Jbeta primers. Repertoires were generated with immunoSEQ multiplex PCR, while TCRdb's copy carries only in-frame clones and drops some. The sample includes 150,000 to 200,000 clones, 70% to 90% of them seen just once. The sample was PBMCs. These receptor sequences come from a woman between 18 and 29 years old in good health and CMV-seronegative.

The rearrangement joins TRBV5-6 to TRBJ2-5; 8 bases match TRBD1. V lost 0 bases and J lost 4; bases outside the gene matches: 5. There are 15 residues in the CDR3. In germline, CDR1 is SGHDT, CDR2 YYEEEE. In DNA, the CDR3 is TGTGCCAGCAGCTTGGCACAGGGGGTTGGAGAGACCCAGTACTTC. It encodes CASSLAQGVGETQYF. The entire variable domain, with the rest obtained from reference TRBV5-6 and TRBJ2-5, is as follows: DAGVTQSPTHLIKTRGQQVTLRCSPKSGHDTVSWYQQALGQGPQFIFQYYEEEERQRGNFPDRFSGHQFPNYSSELNVNALLLGDSALYLCASSLAQGVGETQYFGPGTRLLVL.

The chain joins TRBV27 to TRBJ2-5, with D perhaps TRBD1 (6 bases). The J call may be faulty, since TRBJ2-7 better matches the DNA end. The CDR3 sequence is 12 residues long. The germline gives CDR1 MNHEY, CDR2 SMNVEV (reference sequence). CDR3 DNA sequence: TGTGCCAGCAGTTTCAGCAGGGGCGAGCAGTACTTC. This encodes CASSFSRGEQYF.

The rearrangement uses TRBV27 and TRBJ2-2; a weak D match, TRBD1 (5 bases). Germline lookup yields CDR1 MNHEY and CDR2 SMNVEV (reference sequence). The CDR3 has 14 amino acids. Trimming removed 8 bases from V and 3 bases from J, with 13 bases in between. The CDR3 DNA sequence: TGTGCCAGCGGCAGGGATTTAGACACCGGGGAGCTGTTTTTT. Translating it yields CASGRDLDTGELFF.

This clone was seen a few times. The chain couples TRBV14 to TRBJ2-1, with 11 nucleotides matching TRBD2. After removal of 0 bases from V and 10 bases from J, the junction contained 8 bases not matched to a gene. Germline CDR1 is SGHDN and CDR2 is FVKESK. This CDR3 has 16 residues. The DNA of the CDR3 is TGTGCCAGCAGCCAAGATAACTTTTGGACTAGCGGGGAGCAGTTCTTC. Residues: CASSQDNFWTSGEQFF.

The chain is built from TRBV5-4 and TRBJ2-7; TRBD2 agrees at 10 bases. With 4 bases clipped from V and 1 base from J, the junction kept 5 bases outside the gene matches. This CDR3 is built from 15 residues. CDR1 and CDR2 (germline): SGHNT, YYREEE (reference sequence). CDR3 in amino acids: CASSSRLAGSYEQYF. The CDR3 DNA sequence: TGTGCCAGCAGCAGCCGACTAGCGGGTTCCTACGAGCAGTACTTC. Full variable domain (missing parts from reference TRBV5-4 and TRBJ2-7): ETGVTQSPTHLIKTRGQQVTLRCSSQSGHNTVSWYQQALGQGPQFIFQYYREEENGRGNFPPRFSGLQFPNYSSELNVNALELDDSALYLCASSSRLAGSYEQYFGPGTRLTVT.

CDR3 protein: CASRLYIPSGYGYTF. The CDR3 DNA reads as TGTGCCAGCCGATTGTACATTCCCTCGGGCTATGGCTACACCTTC. The J gene is TRBJ1-2, the V gene TRBV18; D remains ambiguous. CDR1 KGHSH and CDR2 LQKENI come from the germline V gene. The CDR3 contains 15 residues. Trimming took 8 bases from V and 4 from J, leaving 20 bases between them.

The rearrangement uses TRBV10-3 and TRBJ2-1, with TRBD2 as a possible D gene (5 bases). Germline CDR1 reads ENHRY; CDR2 reads SYGVKD. V was trimmed by 4 bases and J by 7 bases, leaving 5 bases between them. CDR3 size: 11 residues. The CDR3 reads CAISVANEQFF. CDR3 sequence (DNA): TGTGCCATCAGTGTAGCGAATGAGCAGTTCTTC.

CDR3 loop: CASSLRLAGGNEQFF. The CDR3 DNA reads TGTGCCAGCAGCTTGCGGCTAGCGGGAGGTAATGAGCAGTTCTTC. This sequence joins TRBV5-4 and TRBJ2-1; 11 bases are shared with TRBD2. The junction had 4 bases not matched to a gene; V was cut back by 1 base and J by 7 bases. Germline V gene sequence: CDR1 SGHNT, CDR2 YYREEE (reference sequence). The CDR3 totals 15 residues.

The CDR3, as DNA: TGTGCCAGTAGCCGCCTTGAGGGTAAATTGACAGATACGCAGTATTTT. This gives the protein CASSRLEGKLTDTQYF. The chain employs TRBV19 and TRBJ2-3; D is possibly TRBD2 (5 bases). CDR3 size: 16 residues. Looked up from germline, CDR1 is LNHDA and CDR2 is SQIVND (reference sequence). Trimming took off 6 bases at V and 3 bases at J, with 19 bases between the two ends.

V usage is TRBV18 and J usage is TRBJ1-2; 10 bases are a match to TRBD1. CDR3 length: 13 amino acids. Germline CDR1 and CDR2: KGHSH and LQKENI. Trimming removed 4 bases from V and 8 bases from J; junction bases left unmatched: 4. CDR3 sequence (DNA): TGTGCCAGCTCACAAGGGACAGGGGAAGGCTACACCTTC. It translates to CASSQGTGEGYTF.

The genes are TRBV18 and TRBJ2-7, with TRBD2 matching over 7 bases. CDR3 size: 16 residues. The germline V gene encodes CDR1 KGHSH and CDR2 LQKENI. The trim removed 0 bases at V and 4 bases at J, leaving 9 bases unmatched. The CDR3 DNA follows: TGTGCCAGCTCACCACCGGGGGGGAGAAGAGATTACGAGCAGTACTTC. Its protein product is CASSPPGGRRDYEQYF.

CDR3 sequence: CASSLQGSGYEQYF. CDR3 DNA sequence: TGTGCCAGCAGCTTACAGGGGAGCGGCTACGAGCAGTACTTC. The J gene is TRBJ2-7, the V gene TRBV7-2; possible D gene TRBD1, 6 bases. Germline CDR1 and CDR2: SGHTA and FQGNSA. The V gene lost 2 bases and the J gene lost 3 bases, with 11 bases spanning the gap. CDR3 length: 14 residues.

The rearrangement links TRBV5-5 to TRBJ2-7; the match to TRBD1 covers 10 bases. The CDR3 sequence is 14 residues long. After removal of 0 bases from V and 3 bases from J, the junction contained 0 bases not matched to a gene. CDR1 SGHKS and CDR2 YYEKEE come from the germline V gene (reference sequence). CDR3 amino acids: CASSLGTGGYEQYF. CDR3 nucleotides: TGTGCCAGCAGCTTGGGGACAGGGGGCTACGAGCAGTACTTC.

The J gene is TRBJ1-2, the V gene TRBV19, with D tentatively TRBD1 (5 bases). The ends were cut back, 3 bases at V and 2 bases at J, with 13 bases in the middle. The germline gives CDR1 LNHDA, CDR2 SQIVND (reference sequence). The CDR3 totals 15 residues. In nucleotides, the CDR3 is TGTGCCAGTAGTATTACAGGCCAGGCGAACTATGGCTACACCTTC. This gives the protein CASSITGQANYGYTF.

The chain uses TRBV7-9 and TRBJ1-3; D is undetermined. The CDR3 is 13 amino acids. V lost 11 bases and J 0 bases, leaving 11 bases between the germline ends. Germline values: CDR1 SEHNR, CDR2 FQNEAQ (reference sequence). CDR3 sequence (DNA): TGTGCCGTCAAACAGAACTCTGGAAACACCATATATTTT. It yields the protein CAVKQNSGNTIYF. The full variable domain, completed using reference TRBV7-9 and TRBJ1-3, is DTGVSQNPRHKITKRGQNVTFRCDPISEHNRLYWYRQTLGQGPEFLTYFQNEAQLEKSRLLSDRFSAERPKGSFSTLEIQRTEQGDSAMYLCAVKQNSGNTIYFGEGSWLTVV.

This clone was seen a few times. This chain uses TRBV7-9 with TRBJ2-1; D possibly corresponds to TRBD2 (6 bases). Germline V lookup: CDR1 SEHNR, CDR2 FQNEAQ (reference sequence). The CDR3 loop spans 11 amino acids. The ends were cut back, 5 bases at V and 8 bases at J, with 7 bases in the middle. The CDR3 region is CASSREHEQFF. The CDR3 DNA reads as TGTGCCAGCAGCCGGGAGCATGAGCAGTTCTTC.

As for this clone: One end of the junction does not line up with germline, which may come from a read error. Other DNA variants within this sample encode the same CDR3. This chain links TRBV7-2 with TRBJ2-7; 7 bases map to TRBD2. This CDR3 is 15 amino acids long. CDR1 and CDR2 (germline): SGHTA, FQGNSA. CDR3 amino acids: CASSLGGTTTSEQYF. CDR3 bases: TGCGCCAGCAGCTTAGGAGGGACTACGACTAGCGAGCAGTACTTC.

The chain has TRBV19 and TRBJ2-2, with 8 positions matching TRBD2. V shed 5 bases, J shed 7 bases, and the junction held 12 bases outside the gene matches. The CDR3 is made up of 16 amino acids. From germline, CDR1 is LNHDA and CDR2 SQIVND (reference sequence). The CDR3 DNA reads as TGTGCCAGTAGTCTTGCGGGACGGGGGGGCCTCGGGGAGCTGTTTTTT. Translation: CASSLAGRGGLGELFF. Using reference TRBV19 and TRBJ2-2 for the parts outside the CDR3, the full variable domain is DGGITQSPKYLFRKEGQNVTLSCEQNLNHDAMYWYRQDPGQGLRLIYYSQIVNDFQKGDIAEGYSVSREKKESFPLTVTSAQKNPTAFYLCASSLAGRGGLGELFFGEGSRLTVL.

For the CDR3, the DNA is TGTGCCAGCAGCGTTACAGGTTATACTAACTATGGCTACACCTTC. It yields the protein CASSVTGYTNYGYTF. The rearrangement joins TRBV2 to TRBJ1-2; possible D gene TRBD1, 5 bases. CDR3 size: 15 residues. From germline, CDR1 is SNHLY and CDR2 FYNNEI. Trimming stripped 6 bases from V and 0 bases from J, with 14 bases between.

The chain uses TRBV7-9 and TRBJ2-5, with 7 bases lining up with TRBD1. The CDR3 runs to 15 residues. V gave up 3 bases and J gave up 5 bases; unmatched junction bases: 9. Germline CDR1 is SEHNR and CDR2 is FQNEAQ (reference sequence). In DNA, the CDR3 is TGTGCCAGCAGCTTCGGGGACAGAAGGTGGGAGACCCAGTACTTC. Encoded protein: CASSFGDRRWETQYF.

The table lists this clone with a few counts. V usage is TRBV11-2 and J usage is TRBJ2-5; perhaps TRBD2 as D (5 bases). Trimming cost V 1 base and J 5 bases, with 14 bases left between them. The germline gives CDR1 SGHAT, CDR2 FQNNGV. This CDR3 spans 15 amino acids. CDR3 bases: TGTGCCAGCAGCTTAGGAGGCACCGGAGGTGAGACCCAGTACTTC. It codes for CASSLGGTGGETQYF.

V gene TRBV10-3 combines with J gene TRBJ1-5, with TRBD1 matching over 7 bases. This CDR3 contains 14 residues. Germline loops: CDR1 ENHRY, CDR2 SYGVKD. Trimming took 4 bases from V and 5 from J; bases not matched to a gene: 5. The DNA for the CDR3 is TGTGCCATCAGTGGGGGCAGGGGGGATCAGCCCCAGCATTTT. Translation: CAISGGRGDQPQHF.